The present T cell receptor (beta chain) was sequenced within a study of human T cells and chemical hapten exposure. Overall study: Yields of TCR per sample differed, chiefly owing to small differences in pooled library volume.

TCRdb used MiXCR to reprocess the 5' RACE reads, holding one entry per CDR3 protein. The sample comprises 70,000 to 85,000 distinct CDR3 sequences, about 15% of which are singletons, and about 6.5% rests with the top ten. Only a few counts were recorded for this clonotype. This CDR3 is 15 amino acids long. The germline V and J ends were trimmed by 8 bases and 5 bases, with 20 bases remaining between them. Germline V gene sequence: CDR1 MNHEY, CDR2 SVGEGT. Total RNA was isolated from whole blood that had not been fractionated. The J gene is TRBJ2-3, the V gene TRBV6-2 or TRBV6-3; weak D call: TRBD1 (6 bases). The sequence was collected from a female donor in good health. In nucleotides, the CDR3 is TGTGCCAGCTCTCCGAGGAACAGGGTAGTAGATACGCAGTATTTT. Amino acid sequence: CASSPRNRVVDTQYF.